This T cell receptor (beta chain) comes out of a study of blood T cell repertoires in COVID-19. Looking at the study overall: Spain, Italy and the United States supplied samples that represented acute and convalescent COVID-19. T cells, B-cell-depleted T cells, or PBMCs supplied cDNA or gDNA.

V was clipped by 1 base and J by 4 bases, with 6 bases between them. The CDR3 has 13 amino acids. As originally analysed: Estimation of nucleated cell counts relied on the amplification of reference gene primers. Using immunoSEQ multiplex PCR, the repertoire was profiled, and TCRdb retains in-frame clones only, with some absent. V, J and clone size are those of that table, while D and trimming were read from the DNA. The sample includes about 130,000 clones, just under 85% seen only once; the top ten take over 15%. Sequencing used peripheral blood. V is TRBV5-3 and J is TRBJ1-5; tentatively, D is TRBD1 (5 bases). TRBV5-3 is annotated as an ORF whose role is uncertain. This clonotype was sampled from a woman aged 50 to 60 with acute or convalescent COVID-19. The DNA of the CDR3 is TGTGCCAGAAGCTTGCAGGGAAATCAGCCCCAGCATTTT. This sequence encodes CARSLQGNQPQHF.